The 21 T cell receptor beta chains below come from one sample, sequenced in a study of PD-1 blockade in classical Hodgkin lymphoma. Assay used: immunoSEQ multiplex PCR; TCRdb lists only in-frame clones, some missing. The sample holds some 58,000 clones, 90% to 95% seen once. Indicated time point: cycle 4 day 1 (C4D1), after 5 to 7 weeks of nivolumab. Following autologous stem cell transplantation, relapse occurred in every patient, and exposure to brentuximab vedotin varied. The sample in question was peripheral blood mononuclear cells (PBMCs), obtained before the fourth cycle of nivolumab. These receptors all stem from a human donor with classical Hodgkin lymphoma.

The CDR3 DNA reads TGTGCCAGCAGCCTACCCGGGGTGGTAGAGACCCAGTACTTC. Its protein is CASSLPGVVETQYF. V gene TRBV7-9 combines with J gene TRBJ2-5, with D possibly being TRBD2 (5 bases). The germline gives CDR1 SEHNR, CDR2 FQNEAQ (reference sequence). There are 14 residues in the CDR3. V was shortened by 5 bases and J by 4 bases, with 14 bases between the two germline ends.

V is TRBV7-9 and J is TRBJ2-2; 13 bases map to TRBD2. Germline CDR1 SEHNR, CDR2 FQNEAQ (reference sequence). The trim removed 11 bases at V and 0 bases at J, leaving 3 bases unmatched. The CDR3 has 15 amino acids. CDR3 sequence (DNA): TGTGCCTGGACTAGCGGGGGTTCGAACACCGGGGAGCTGTTTTTT. Translated: CAWTSGGSNTGELFF.

The rearrangement joins TRBV30 to TRBJ2-3; TRBD2 aligns across 7 bases. Trimming removed 4 bases from V and 5 bases from J; junction bases left unmatched: 12. CDR3 size: 15 residues. Germline CDR1 reads GTSNPN; CDR2 reads SVGIG (reference sequence). The CDR3 nucleotides read TGTGCCTGGACGGCAGGGACTAACTTCGGAGATACGCAGTATTTT. As protein: CAWTAGTNFGDTQYF.

Regarding this clone: This specimen includes other DNA sequences encoding the same CDR3. The chain carries TRBV27 and TRBJ2-7, with D possibly TRBD1 on 6 matching bases. Germline CDR1 MNHEY, CDR2 SMNVEV (reference sequence). The germline V and J ends were trimmed by 3 bases and 2 bases, with 11 bases remaining between them. The CDR3 is 14 residues long. The CDR3 reads CASSFQGPPYEQYF. In DNA form, the CDR3 reads TGTGCCAGCAGTTTCCAGGGGCCCCCCTACGAGCAGTACTTC.

The chain links TRBV7-6 to TRBJ1-5; D gene unclear. The V end was cut by 1 base, the J end by 7 bases, with 8 bases between. Germline assignment: CDR1 SGHVS and CDR2 FNYEAQ. This CDR3 has 13 amino acids. The CDR3 nucleotides read TGTGCCAGCAGCTTAGACGAGAAGCAGCCCCAGCATTTT. This encodes CASSLDEKQPQHF.

The DNA of the CDR3 is TGTGCCATCCGTACCGGACAGGGCGGTACTGAAGCTTTCTTT. Amino acid sequence: CAIRTGQGGTEAFF. This sequence joins TRBV10-3 and TRBJ1-1; TRBD1 matches at 8 bases. The V gene's germline CDR1 is ENHRY and CDR2 SYGVKD. Trimming removed 8 bases from V and 5 bases from J; junction bases left unmatched: 10. The CDR3 spans 14 residues.

This clone occurred once. The CDR3 loop is CASSLRTGGYEQYF. DNA of the CDR3: TGTGCCAGCAGCTTAAGGACAGGGGGCTACGAGCAGTACTTC. This sequence joins TRBV7-8 and TRBJ2-7; 10 bases are shared with TRBD1. This CDR3 contains 14 residues. Germline trimming cut 2 bases from V and 3 bases from J; bases unmatched to any gene: 1. Germline CDR1 and CDR2: SGHVS and FQNEAQ.

V usage is TRBV28 and J usage is TRBJ2-1, with 8 nucleotides matching TRBD1. The CDR3 is 13 amino acids. V lost 6 bases to trimming and J lost 6 bases; unmatched junction nucleotides: 4. Germline V gene lookup returns CDR1 MDHEN and CDR2 SYDVKM. CDR3 protein: CASSRGQANEQFF. The CDR3 coding sequence is TGTGCCAGCAGCCGGGGACAGGCCAATGAGCAGTTCTTC.

The CDR3 protein is CASSIAGGPHEQFF. The CDR3 DNA sequence: TGCGCCAGCAGTATAGCGGGAGGGCCTCATGAGCAGTTCTTC. The chain uses TRBV10-1 and TRBJ2-1; 11 nucleotides align to TRBD2. Germline trimming cut 5 bases from V and 8 bases from J; bases unmatched to any gene: 5. Germline CDR1 and CDR2: WNHNN and SYGVQD (reference sequence). The CDR3 has 14 residues.

The chain combines TRBV6-5 with TRBJ1-3; D call uncertain. V was trimmed by 2 bases and J by 0 bases, leaving 5 bases between them. Germline V gene lookup returns CDR1 MNHEY and CDR2 SVGAGI. The CDR3 loop spans 14 amino acids. Written as DNA, the CDR3 is TGTGCCAGCAGTTACAAGGGCTCTGGAAACACCATATATTTT. As protein: CASSYKGSGNTIYF.

The rearrangement joins TRBV6-1 to TRBJ2-7, with D perhaps TRBD1 (6 bases). The CDR3 consists of 14 residues. Per germline, CDR1 MNHNS and CDR2 SASEGT. Trimming took 2 bases from V and 5 from J, leaving 13 bases between them. In DNA form, the CDR3 reads TGTGCCAGCAGTGAATATCAGGGGTCCAACGAGCAGTACTTC. It translates to CASSEYQGSNEQYF.

The genes are TRBV6-6 and TRBJ1-1; D perhaps matches TRBD1 (6 bases). V gave up 0 bases and J gave up 4 bases, with 12 bases separating them. Germline lookup yields CDR1 MNHNY and CDR2 SVGAGI (reference sequence). CDR3 length: 15 amino acids. Written as DNA, the CDR3 is TGTGCCAGCAGTTACTCGCTACAGGGATCCACTGAAGCTTTCTTT. It translates to CASSYSLQGSTEAFF.

The V call is TRBV4-2, the J call TRBJ2-5; D ambiguous. This CDR3 is built from 15 residues. The V end was cut by 0 bases, the J end by 5 bases, with 13 bases between. The germline gives CDR1 LGHNA, CDR2 YNFKEQ. CDR3 DNA: TGTGCCAGCAGCCAAGACAACCGGCGTAGGGAGACCCAGTACTTC. It yields the protein CASSQDNRRRETQYF.

The V call is TRBV30, the J call TRBJ2-1; 11 bases are shared with TRBD1. V shed 4 bases, J shed 2 bases, and the junction held 7 bases outside the gene matches. The germline CDR1 and CDR2 sequences are GTSNPN and SVGIG (reference sequence). The CDR3 loop spans 16 amino acids. The CDR3 DNA sequence: TGTGCCTGGAAGAGGGGGGGACAGGGGGCCTACAATGAGCAGTTCTTC. Its translation: CAWKRGGQGAYNEQFF.

The rearrangement links TRBV2 to TRBJ2-7; TRBD2 might be the D (6 bases). Germline CDR1 is SNHLY and CDR2 is FYNNEI. This CDR3 spans 15 amino acids. V lost 6 bases and J 1 base, leaving 16 bases between the germline ends. CDR3 in amino acids: CASRPLAVRSYEQYF. The CDR3 DNA follows: TGTGCCAGCAGGCCTTTAGCGGTAAGGTCCTACGAGCAGTACTTC.

The gene calls are TRBV6-1 and TRBJ1-5; 8 bases align to TRBD1. CDR3 length: 15 residues. Germline values: CDR1 MNHNS, CDR2 SASEGT. With V trimmed by 4 bases and J by 7 bases, 9 bases remained unmatched. The CDR3 sequence is CASSGTPQGAQPQHF. The CDR3 DNA sequence: TGTGCCAGCAGTGGGACCCCCCAGGGGGCGCAGCCCCAGCATTTT.

The CDR3 region is CASSQTGGNEKLFF. The DNA of the CDR3 is TGTGCCAGCAGCCAGACAGGGGGTAATGAAAAACTGTTTTTT. The V call is TRBV5-4, the J call TRBJ1-4, with 9 positions matching TRBD1. J was trimmed by 4 bases and V by 4 bases; bases with no gene match: 2. CDR1 is SGHNT and CDR2 is YYREEE in the germline V gene (reference sequence). CDR3 length: 14 residues.

Comment on this clone: The germline gene is not matched at one end of the junction; a read error may be the cause. The chain couples TRBV2 to TRBJ2-1, with 13 bases identical to TRBD2. This CDR3 has 14 amino acids. Germline V gene sequence: CDR1 SNHLY, CDR2 FYNNEI. The CDR3 spells CASSVHGTSGVMVF. As DNA, the CDR3 is TGTGCCAGCAGTGTACATGGGACTAGCGGGGTTATGGTCTTC. Combining the CDR3 with reference TRBV2 and TRBJ2-1 gives the whole variable domain EPEVTQTPSHQVTQMGQEVILRCVPISNHLYFYWYRQILGQKVEFLVSFYNNEISEKSEIFDDQFSVERPDGSNFTLKIRSTKLEDSAMYFCASSVHGTSGVMVFGPGTRLTVL.

This sequence joins TRBV27 and TRBJ2-1; the D call may be TRBD1 or TRBD2 (5 bases each). Trimming stripped 3 bases from V and 7 bases from J, with 13 bases between. This CDR3 contains 14 residues. Germline-derived CDR1 and CDR2 are MNHEY and SMNVEV (reference sequence). CDR3 sequence (DNA): TGTGCCAGCAGTTTCCGGGGCCCCGGGAATGAGCAGTTCTTC. This translates into CASSFRGPGNEQFF.

The J gene is TRBJ1-6, the V gene TRBV6-6; TRBD1 agrees at 7 bases. CDR1 and CDR2 from the germline V gene are MNHNY and SVGAGI (reference sequence). CDR3 length: 14 amino acids. The V gene end was trimmed by 6 bases and the J gene end by 8 bases; junction bases not matched to a gene: 7. The CDR3 nucleotides are TGTGCCAGCAGCTCGGGACAGATTGATTCACCCCTCCACTTT. Translation: CASSSGQIDSPLHF.

The chain's CDR3 is CASSSGLAASNEQFF. The CDR3, as DNA: TGTGCCAGCAGCTCCGGACTAGCGGCCTCCAATGAGCAGTTCTTC. J is TRBJ2-1 and V is TRBV7-7; 10 bases match TRBD2. The CDR3 extends over 15 amino acids. Per the germline V gene, CDR1 is SSHAT and CDR2 is FNYEAQ (reference sequence). With 4 bases clipped from V and 6 bases from J, the junction kept 6 bases outside the gene matches.